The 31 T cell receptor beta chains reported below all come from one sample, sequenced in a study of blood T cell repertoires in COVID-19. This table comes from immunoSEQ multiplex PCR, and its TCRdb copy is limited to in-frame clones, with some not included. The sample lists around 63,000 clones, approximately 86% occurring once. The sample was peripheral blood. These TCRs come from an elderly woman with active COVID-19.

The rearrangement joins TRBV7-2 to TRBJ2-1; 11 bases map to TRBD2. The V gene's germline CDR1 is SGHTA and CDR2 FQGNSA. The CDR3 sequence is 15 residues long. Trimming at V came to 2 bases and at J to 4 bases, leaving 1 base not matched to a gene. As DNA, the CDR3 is TGTGCCAGCAGCTTATCTAGCGGGGGGTACAATGAGCAGTTCTTC. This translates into CASSLSSGGYNEQFF.

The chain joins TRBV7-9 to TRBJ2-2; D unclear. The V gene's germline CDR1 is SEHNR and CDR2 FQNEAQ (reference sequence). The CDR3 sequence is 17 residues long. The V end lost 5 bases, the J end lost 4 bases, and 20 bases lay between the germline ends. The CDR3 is CASSPREWASVTGELFF. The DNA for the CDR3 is TGTGCCAGCAGCCCCCGTGAGTGGGCGTCGGTCACCGGGGAGCTGTTTTTT. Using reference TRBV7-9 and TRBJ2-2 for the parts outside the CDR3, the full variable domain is DTGVSQNPRHKITKRGQNVTFRCDPISEHNRLYWYRQTLGQGPEFLTYFQNEAQLEKSRLLSDRFSAERPKGSFSTLEIQRTEQGDSAMYLCASSPREWASVTGELFFGEGSRLTVL.

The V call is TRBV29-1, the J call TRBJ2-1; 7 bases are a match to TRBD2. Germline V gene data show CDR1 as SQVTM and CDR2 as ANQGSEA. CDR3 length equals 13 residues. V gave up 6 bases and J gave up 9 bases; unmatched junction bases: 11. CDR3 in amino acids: CSVGGWGFREQFF. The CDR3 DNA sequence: TGCAGCGTCGGGGGGTGGGGTTTCCGTGAGCAGTTCTTC.

CDR3 protein: CASSPLGRDYGYTF. The CDR3 nucleotides read TGTGCCAGCAGTCCCCTTGGCCGGGACTATGGCTACACCTTC. The chain uses TRBV28 and TRBJ1-2; no clear D. The CDR3 runs 14 residues. The germline V and J ends were trimmed by 5 bases and 3 bases, with 13 bases remaining between them. The germline V gene encodes CDR1 MDHEN and CDR2 SYDVKM.

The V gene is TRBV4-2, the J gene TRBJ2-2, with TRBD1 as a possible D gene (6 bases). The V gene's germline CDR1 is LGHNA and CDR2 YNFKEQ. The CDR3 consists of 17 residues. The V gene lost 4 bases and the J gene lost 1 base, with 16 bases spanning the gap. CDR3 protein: CASSPRTGRKNTGELFF. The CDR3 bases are TGTGCCAGCAGCCCAAGAACAGGGCGAAAGAACACCGGGGAGCTGTTTTTT.

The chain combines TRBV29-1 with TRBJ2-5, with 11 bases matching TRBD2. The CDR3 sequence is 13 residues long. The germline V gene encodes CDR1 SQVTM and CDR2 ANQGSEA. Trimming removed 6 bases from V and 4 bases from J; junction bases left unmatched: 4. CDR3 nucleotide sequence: TGCAGCGTAAGCGGACTAGCGGGAGAGACCCAGTACTTC. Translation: CSVSGLAGETQYF.

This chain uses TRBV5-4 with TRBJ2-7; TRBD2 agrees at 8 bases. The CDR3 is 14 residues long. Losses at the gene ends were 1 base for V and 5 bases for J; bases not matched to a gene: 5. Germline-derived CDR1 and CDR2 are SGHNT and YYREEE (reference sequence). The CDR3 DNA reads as TGTGCCAGCAGCTTGAGTTCAGCGGGGGACGAGCAGTACTTC. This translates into CASSLSSAGDEQYF.

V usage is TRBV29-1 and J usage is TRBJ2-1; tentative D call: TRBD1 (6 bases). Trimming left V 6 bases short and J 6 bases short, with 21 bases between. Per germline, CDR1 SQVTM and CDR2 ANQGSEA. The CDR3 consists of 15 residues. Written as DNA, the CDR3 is TGCAGCGTGGACCCAGTAGGCCCCAGGGGCAATGAGCAGTTCTTC. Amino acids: CSVDPVGPRGNEQFF.

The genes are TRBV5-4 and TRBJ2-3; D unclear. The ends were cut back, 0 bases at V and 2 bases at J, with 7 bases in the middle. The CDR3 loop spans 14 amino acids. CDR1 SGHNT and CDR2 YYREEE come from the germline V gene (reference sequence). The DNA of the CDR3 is TGTGCCAGCAGCTTGGCACAAAACACAGATACGCAGTATTTT. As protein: CASSLAQNTDTQYF.

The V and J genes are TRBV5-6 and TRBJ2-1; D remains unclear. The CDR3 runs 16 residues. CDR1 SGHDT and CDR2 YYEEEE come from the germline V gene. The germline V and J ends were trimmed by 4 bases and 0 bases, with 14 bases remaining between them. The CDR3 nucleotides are TGTGCCAGCAGCAAACTGGGCCAGAGCTCCTACAATGAGCAGTTCTTC. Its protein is CASSKLGQSSYNEQFF.

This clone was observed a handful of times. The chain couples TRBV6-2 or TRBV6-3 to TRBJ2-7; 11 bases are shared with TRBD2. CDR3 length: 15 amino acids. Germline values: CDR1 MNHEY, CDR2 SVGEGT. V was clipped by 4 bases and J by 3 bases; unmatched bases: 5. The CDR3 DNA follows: TGTGCCAGCAGTTCCCGGGGACTAGCGGACTACGAGCAGTACTTC. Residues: CASSSRGLADYEQYF.

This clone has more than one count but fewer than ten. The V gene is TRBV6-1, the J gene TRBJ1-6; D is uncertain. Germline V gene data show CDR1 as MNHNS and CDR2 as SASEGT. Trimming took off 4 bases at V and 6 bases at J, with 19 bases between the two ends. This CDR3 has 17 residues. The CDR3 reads CASSGIVMGGLNSPLHF. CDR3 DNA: TGTGCCAGCAGTGGAATCGTCATGGGAGGCCTTAATTCACCCCTCCACTTT.

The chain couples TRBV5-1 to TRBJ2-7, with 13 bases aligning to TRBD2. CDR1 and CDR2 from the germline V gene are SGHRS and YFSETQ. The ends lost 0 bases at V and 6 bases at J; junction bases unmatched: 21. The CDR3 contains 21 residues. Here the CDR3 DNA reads TGCGCCAGCAGCTTGGGCCACCTCGGACTAGCGGGGGCCCCATCCCCCTCCGAGCAGTACTTC. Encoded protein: CASSLGHLGLAGAPSPSEQYF.

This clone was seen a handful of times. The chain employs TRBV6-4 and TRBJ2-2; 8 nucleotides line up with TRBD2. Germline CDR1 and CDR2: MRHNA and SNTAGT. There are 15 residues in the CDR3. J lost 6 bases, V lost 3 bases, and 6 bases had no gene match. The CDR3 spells CASSEESGGAGELFF. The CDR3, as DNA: TGTGCCAGCAGTGAAGAGAGCGGGGGAGCCGGGGAGCTGTTTTTT.

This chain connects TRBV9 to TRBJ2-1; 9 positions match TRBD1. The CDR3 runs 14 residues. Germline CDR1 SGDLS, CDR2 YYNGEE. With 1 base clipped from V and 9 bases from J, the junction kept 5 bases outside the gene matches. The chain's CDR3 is CASSVWTGEGEQFF. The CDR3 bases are TGTGCCAGCAGCGTATGGACAGGGGAAGGTGAGCAGTTCTTC.

CDR3 sequence (DNA): TGCGCCAGCAGGGTGGGGGGGTCGGCTGAAGCTTTCTTT. This encodes CASRVGGSAEAFF. The gene calls are TRBV10-2 and TRBJ1-1; maybe TRBD1 (5 bases). CDR3 length: 13 residues. CDR1 and CDR2 from the germline V gene are WSHSY and SAAADI. The V and J ends lost 6 bases and 6 bases respectively, with 14 bases between them.

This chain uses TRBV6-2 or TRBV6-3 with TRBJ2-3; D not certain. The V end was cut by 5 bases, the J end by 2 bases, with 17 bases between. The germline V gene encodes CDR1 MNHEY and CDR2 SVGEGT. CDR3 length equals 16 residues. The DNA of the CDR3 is TGTGCCAGCAGTCGCCGACAACCCTCACACACAGATACGCAGTATTTT. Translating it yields CASSRRQPSHTDTQYF.

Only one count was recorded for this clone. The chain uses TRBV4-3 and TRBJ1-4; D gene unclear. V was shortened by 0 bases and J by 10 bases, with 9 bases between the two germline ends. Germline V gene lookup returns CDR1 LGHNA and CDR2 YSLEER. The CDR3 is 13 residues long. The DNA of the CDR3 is TGCGCCAGCAGCCAAGATGCGGGAGGAAAACTGTTTTTT. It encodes CASSQDAGGKLFF.

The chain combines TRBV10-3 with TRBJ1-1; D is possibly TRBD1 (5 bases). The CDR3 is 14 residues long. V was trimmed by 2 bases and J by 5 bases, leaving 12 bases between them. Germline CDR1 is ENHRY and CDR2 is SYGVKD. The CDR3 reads CAISEGAGRTEAFF. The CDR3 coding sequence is TGTGCCATCAGTGAGGGTGCAGGGCGTACTGAAGCTTTCTTT.

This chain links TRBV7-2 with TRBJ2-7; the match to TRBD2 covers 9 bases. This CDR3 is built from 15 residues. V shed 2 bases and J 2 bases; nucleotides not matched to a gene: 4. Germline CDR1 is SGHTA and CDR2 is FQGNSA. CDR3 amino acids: CASSLQRGAAYEQYF. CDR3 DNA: TGTGCCAGCAGCTTACAGCGGGGGGCCGCCTACGAGCAGTACTTC.

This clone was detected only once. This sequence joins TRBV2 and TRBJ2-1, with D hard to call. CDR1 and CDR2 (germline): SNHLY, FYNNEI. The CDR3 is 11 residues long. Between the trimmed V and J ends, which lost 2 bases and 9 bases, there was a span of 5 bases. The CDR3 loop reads CASSENFEQFF. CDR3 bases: TGTGCCAGCAGTGAAAACTTTGAGCAGTTCTTC. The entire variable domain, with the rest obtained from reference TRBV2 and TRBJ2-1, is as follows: EPEVTQTPSHQVTQMGQEVILRCVPISNHLYFYWYRQILGQKVEFLVSFYNNEISEKSEIFDDQFSVERPDGSNFTLKIRSTKLEDSAMYFCASSENFEQFFGPGTRLTVL.

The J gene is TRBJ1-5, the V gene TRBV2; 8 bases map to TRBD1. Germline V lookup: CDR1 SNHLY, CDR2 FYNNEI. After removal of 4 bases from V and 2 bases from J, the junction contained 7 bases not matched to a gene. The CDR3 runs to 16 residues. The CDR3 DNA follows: TGTGCCAGCAGTGGGGGACAGGCCAGCGGCAATCAGCCCCAGCATTTT. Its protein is CASSGGQASGNQPQHF.

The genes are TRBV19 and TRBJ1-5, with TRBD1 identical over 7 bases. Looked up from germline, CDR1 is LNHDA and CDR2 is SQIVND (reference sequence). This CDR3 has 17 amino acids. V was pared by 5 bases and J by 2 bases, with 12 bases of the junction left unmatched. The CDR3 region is CASSSSQGDRRNQPQHF. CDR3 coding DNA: TGTGCCAGTAGTTCTTCCCAGGGGGATCGGCGCAATCAGCCCCAGCATTTT.

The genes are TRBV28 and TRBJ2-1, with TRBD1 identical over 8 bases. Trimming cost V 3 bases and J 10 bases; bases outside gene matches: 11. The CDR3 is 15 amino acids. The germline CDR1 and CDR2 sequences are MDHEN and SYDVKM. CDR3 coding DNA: TGTGCCAGCAGTTTCGGACAGGGACGGTTTGGAGAGCAGTTCTTC. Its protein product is CASSFGQGRFGEQFF.

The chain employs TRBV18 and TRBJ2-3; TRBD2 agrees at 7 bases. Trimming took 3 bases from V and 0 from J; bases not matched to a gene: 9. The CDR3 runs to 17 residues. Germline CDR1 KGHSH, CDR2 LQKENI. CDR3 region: CASSPRSAGSSTDTQYF. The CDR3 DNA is TGTGCCAGCTCACCCCGTTCAGCGGGGAGTAGCACAGATACGCAGTATTTT.

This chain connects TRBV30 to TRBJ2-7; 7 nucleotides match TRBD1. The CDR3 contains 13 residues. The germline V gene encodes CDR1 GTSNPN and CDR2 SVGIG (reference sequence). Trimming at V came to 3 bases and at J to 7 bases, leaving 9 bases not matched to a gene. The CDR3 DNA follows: TGTGCCTGGAGCGAGGACAGGCTCCGGGAGCAGTACTTC. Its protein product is CAWSEDRLREQYF.

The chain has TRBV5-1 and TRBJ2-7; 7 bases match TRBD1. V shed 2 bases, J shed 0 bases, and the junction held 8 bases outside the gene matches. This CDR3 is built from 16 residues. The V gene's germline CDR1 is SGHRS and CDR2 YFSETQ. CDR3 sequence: CASSFPPGQTSYEQYF. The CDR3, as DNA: TGCGCCAGCAGCTTCCCGCCGGGACAGACCTCCTACGAGCAGTACTTC. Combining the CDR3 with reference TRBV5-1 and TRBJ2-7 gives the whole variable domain KAGVTQTPRYLIKTRGQQVTLSCSPISGHRSVSWYQQTPGQGLQFLFEYFSETQRNKGNFPGRFSGRQFSNSRSEMNVSTLELGDSALYLCASSFPPGQTSYEQYFGPGTRLTVT.

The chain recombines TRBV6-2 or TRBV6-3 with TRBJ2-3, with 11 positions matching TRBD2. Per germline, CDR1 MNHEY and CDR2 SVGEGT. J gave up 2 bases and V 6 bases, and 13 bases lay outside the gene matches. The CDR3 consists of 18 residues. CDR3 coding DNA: TGTGCCAGCAGCTCTCGGAGTAATAGCGGGGGGGACACAGATACGCAGTATTTT. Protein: CASSSRSNSGGDTDTQYF.

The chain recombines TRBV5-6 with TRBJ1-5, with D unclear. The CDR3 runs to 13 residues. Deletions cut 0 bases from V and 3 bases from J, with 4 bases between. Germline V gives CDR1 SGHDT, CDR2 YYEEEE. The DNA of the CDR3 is TGTGCCAGCAGCTTGGGACACAATCAGCCCCAGCATTTT. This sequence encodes CASSLGHNQPQHF.

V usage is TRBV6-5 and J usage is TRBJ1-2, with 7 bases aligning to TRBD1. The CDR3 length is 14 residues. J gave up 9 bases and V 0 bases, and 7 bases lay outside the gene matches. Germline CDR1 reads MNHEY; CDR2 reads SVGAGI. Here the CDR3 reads CASSYSWDSGRYTF. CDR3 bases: TGTGCCAGCAGTTACTCGTGGGACAGCGGCCGCTACACCTTC.

The CDR3 nucleotides are TGTGCCAGCAGCGTATCACCTAGCGGGGGGGCGTCCGGGGAGCTGTTTTTT. Translating gives CASSVSPSGGASGELFF. This sequence joins TRBV9 and TRBJ2-2; 12 bases match TRBD2. The junction had 7 bases not matched to a gene; V was cut back by 1 base and J by 6 bases. The germline V gene encodes CDR1 SGDLS and CDR2 YYNGEE. The CDR3 loop spans 17 amino acids.